This is a list of T cell receptor beta chains from one sample in a study of post-analysis software for immune sequencing data. MiXCR was run by TCRdb on the PCR reads, yielding one entry per CDR3 protein. The repertoire holds about 400,000 distinct CDR3 sequences, with 30% to 45% as singletons. The sequenced sample consisted of blood. The receptors come from a girl aged 5 to 17 with multiple sclerosis. Each CDR3 is given with its conserved first and last residue. Each record gives: clone size, D gene, V gene, J gene, CDR3 protein, CDR3 DNA. A D gene is named only where the DNA matches it firmly. The listing skips clone size in some rows; elsewhere it reads once, few, many or a size class.

>-|TRBD1|TRBV11-2|TRBJ1-2
CASSGGEGAPANYGYTF
TGTGCCAGCAGCGGGGGGGAGGGGGCGCCGGCTAACTATGGCTACACCTTC
>few|TRBD2|TRBV6-2/TRBV6-3|TRBJ2-1
CASSYGAGGSYNEQFF
TGTGCCAGCAGTTACGGCGCGGGGGGCTCCTACAATGAGCAGTTCTTC
>few|-|TRBV4-1|TRBJ2-1
CASSHGDVVEQFF
TGCGCCAGCAGCCACGGGGATGTAGTTGAGCAGTTCTTC
>-|-|TRBV29-1|TRBJ2-3
CSVAGSTDTQYF
TGCAGCGTTGCCGGCAGCACAGATACGCAGTATTTT
>-|-|TRBV20-1|TRBJ2-5
CSATGGDSRGETQYF
TGCAGTGCAACCGGCGGGGATTCCAGGGGAGAGACCCAGTACTTC
>-|-|TRBV9|TRBJ1-2
CASSVLGGGYTF
TGTGCCAGCAGCGTCCTCGGGGGAGGCTACACCTTC
>-|TRBD2|TRBV7-2|TRBJ2-5
CASSLEEGLAGPAQETQYF
TGTGCCAGCAGCTTAGAAGAAGGGCTAGCGGGACCCGCCCAAGAGACCCAGTACTTC
>few|TRBD1|TRBV10-3|TRBJ2-7
CAISESNRGHSYEQYF
TGTGCCATCAGTGAGTCCAACAGGGGCCACTCCTACGAGCAGTACTTC
>few|-|TRBV7-2|TRBJ2-2
CASSLVSPKTGELFF
TGTGCCAGCAGCTTAGTCAGCCCAAAGACCGGGGAGCTGTTTTTT
>-|-|TRBV29-1|TRBJ2-1
CSVGTADEQFF
TGCAGCGTTGGGACTGCCGATGAGCAGTTCTTC
>-|-|TRBV7-9|TRBJ2-7
CASSSKSLPSAEQYF
TGTGCCAGCAGCTCAAAGTCCTTGCCCTCTGCCGAGCAGTACTTC
>-|-|TRBV7-9|TRBJ1-2
CASSPGLVSYGYTF
TGTGCCAGCAGCCCAGGACTAGTGTCCTATGGCTACACCTTC
>few|-|TRBV12-3/TRBV12-4|TRBJ1-1
CASSLSAGSTEAFF
TGTGCCAGCAGTTTATCGGCGGGAAGCACTGAAGCTTTCTTT
>-|TRBD2|TRBV7-9|TRBJ2-2
CASSPLSGGYTGELFF
TGTGCCAGCAGCCCCCTTAGCGGGGGATACACCGGGGAGCTGTTTTTT
>-|-|TRBV6-5|TRBJ2-7
CASSKGRYYEQYF
TGTGCCAGCAGTAAAGGGAGATACTACGAGCAGTACTTC
>few|TRBD1|TRBV6-2/TRBV6-3|TRBJ1-1
CASSRQGAVAFF
TGTGCCAGCAGTCGACAGGGGGCAGTAGCTTTCTTT
>few|-|TRBV6-6|TRBJ1-1
CASSYSQGMNTEAFF
TGTGCCAGCAGTTACTCGCAGGGGATGAACACTGAAGCTTTCTTT
>once|TRBD1|TRBV20-1|TRBJ1-5
CSAGQGDQPQHF
TGCAGTGCAGGACAGGGAGATCAGCCCCAGCATTTT
>-|TRBD1|TRBV7-9|TRBJ2-7
CASSFPGQGVEQYF
TGTGCCAGCAGCTTCCCGGGACAGGGGGTCGAGCAGTACTTC
>-|TRBD1|TRBV6-6|TRBJ1-5
CASSRTGGNQPQHF
TGTGCCAGCAGTAGGACAGGTGGCAATCAGCCCCAGCATTTT
>-|TRBD1|TRBV20-1|TRBJ2-5
CSAPRDREETQYF
TGCAGTGCTCCTCGGGACAGGGAGGAGACCCAGTACTTC
>-|TRBD2|TRBV7-9|TRBJ2-7
CASSSGTARLAGGPYYEQYF
TGTGCCAGCAGCTCCGGGACGGCGAGACTAGCGGGGGGGCCCTACTACGAGCAGTACTTC
>once|-|TRBV5-8|TRBJ1-1
CASSFGFDTEAFF
TGTGCCAGCAGCTTTGGGTTCGACACTGAAGCTTTCTTT
>-|-|TRBV20-1|TRBJ2-5
CSAREIEGGRETQYF
TGCAGTGCTAGAGAGATCGAGGGGGGCCGAGAGACCCAGTACTTC
>once|-|TRBV5-1|TRBJ1-2
CASSSSGGARGYTF
TGCGCCAGCAGCTCCTCTGGGGGCGCGAGGGGCTACACCTTC
>-|-|TRBV7-9|TRBJ1-1
CASGGELNTEAFF
TGTGCCAGCGGGGGGGAATTGAACACTGAAGCTTTCTTT
>few|TRBD2|TRBV7-2|TRBJ2-5
CASRVSGGAETQYF
TGTGCCAGCAGGGTTAGCGGGGGGGCTGAGACCCAGTACTTC
>few|TRBD1|TRBV7-3|TRBJ2-3
CASSSTTGSTDTQYF
TGTGCCAGCAGCTCAACGACAGGGAGCACAGATACGCAGTATTTT
>-|-|TRBV6-5|TRBJ1-1
CASSYGGTTEAFF
TGTGCCAGCAGTTACGGGGGAACGACTGAAGCTTTCTTT
>few|-|TRBV12-3/TRBV12-4|TRBJ2-7
CANSLQDGYEQYF
TGTGCCAACAGTTTACAGGACGGTTACGAGCAGTACTTC